A selection of T cell receptor beta chains follows, all from one sample in a study of blood T cell repertoires in COVID-19. TCRdb's table, derived via immunoSEQ multiplex PCR, lists solely in-frame clones and lacks some. The table shows some 140,000 clones, with 79% occurring only once. The sample consisted of peripheral blood. The receptors were sampled from a man aged 60-69 years with acute or convalescent COVID-19. CDR3s include the opening cysteine and the closing phenylalanine or tryptophan. A D gene is named only where the DNA matches it firmly. Only part of the rows carry a size: once, few, many, or a class if the clone is expanded.

CASSLSGLREQYF | TGTGCCAGCAGTTTATCGGGACTACGCGAGCAGTACTTC | once | TRBV27 | TRBD2 | TRBJ2-7
CASSVDGRAISGNTIYF | TGTGCCAGCAGCGTAGACGGCAGGGCGATCTCTGGAAACACCATATATTTT | NA | TRBV9 | NA | TRBJ1-3
CASSSRESEQYF | TGTGCCAGTAGTAGCAGGGAATCGGAGCAGTACTTC | NA | TRBV19 | NA | TRBJ2-7
CASMGAGPSGNTIYF | TGTGCCAGTATGGGGGCAGGTCCCTCTGGAAACACCATATATTTT | NA | TRBV19 | NA | TRBJ1-3
CAISLASGYTDTQYF | TGTGCCATCAGTTTGGCTAGCGGATACACAGATACGCAGTATTTT | NA | TRBV10-3 | TRBD2 | TRBJ2-3
CASSVSLDTEAFF | TGTGCCAGCAGTGTGAGTTTGGACACTGAAGCTTTCTTT | NA | TRBV2 | NA | TRBJ1-1
CASSLHAYEQYF | TGTGCCAGCAGCTTACATGCCTACGAGCAGTACTTC | NA | TRBV12-3/TRBV12-4 | NA | TRBJ2-7
CASRATGGSNYGYTF | TGTGCCAGCAGGGCGACAGGGGGCAGCAACTATGGCTACACCTTC | NA | TRBV3-1/TRBV3-2 | TRBD1 | TRBJ1-2
CASSFIGQGVHEQYF | TGTGCCAGCAGCTTTATAGGACAGGGGGTCCACGAGCAGTACTTC | NA | TRBV5-5 | TRBD1 | TRBJ2-7
CASSLRLAGASYEQYF | TGTGCCAGCAGCTTGAGGCTAGCGGGGGCCTCCTACGAGCAGTACTTC | NA | TRBV5-6 | TRBD2 | TRBJ2-7
CASSQHPGTGEDGYTF | TGTGCCAGTAGTCAACACCCGGGGACAGGGGAGGATGGCTACACCTTC | few | TRBV19 | TRBD1 | TRBJ1-2
CASSFLGQHSYEQYF | TGTGCCAGCAGCTTTCTGGGACAGCACTCCTACGAGCAGTACTTC | NA | TRBV7-2 | TRBD1 | TRBJ2-7
CASRQTGWEEKLFF | TGTGCCAGTAGGCAGACAGGATGGGAGGAAAAACTGTTTTTT | NA | TRBV19 | NA | TRBJ1-4
CASSEGAGGHEQYF | TGTGCCAGCAGCGAGGGGGCAGGGGGCCACGAGCAGTACTTC | NA | TRBV11-3 | TRBD1 | TRBJ2-7
CASSDTRYKDTQYF | TGTGCCAGCAGTGATACGCGGTACAAAGATACGCAGTATTTT | NA | TRBV25-1 | NA | TRBJ2-3
CASSPTLWDTQYF | TGTGCCAGCTCACCGACACTTTGGGATACGCAGTATTTT | NA | TRBV18 | NA | TRBJ2-3
CASSSAGVHNEQFF | TGTGCCAGCAGTTCGGCGGGTGTCCACAATGAGCAGTTCTTC | few | TRBV6-5 | NA | TRBJ2-1
CATSDSPRGTLTGELFF | TGTGCCACCAGTGATTCCCCCCGCGGGACGTTGACCGGGGAGCTGTTTTTT | NA | TRBV24-1 | NA | TRBJ2-2
CASSLARAGELFF | TGTGCCAGCAGCCTGGCGAGGGCCGGGGAGCTGTTTTTT | NA | TRBV7-2 | NA | TRBJ2-2
CASRDRGLQPQHF | TGTGCCAGCAGGGACAGGGGGCTTCAGCCCCAGCATTTT | NA | TRBV2 | TRBD1 | TRBJ1-5
CASSSGTESSPLHF | TGCGCCAGCAGCTCCGGGACAGAGAGTTCACCCCTCCACTTT | NA | TRBV10-2 | TRBD1 | TRBJ1-6
CSVGGQGGYEQYF | TGCAGCGTTGGGGGACAGGGAGGCTACGAGCAGTACTTC | many | TRBV29-1 | TRBD1 | TRBJ2-7
CASSQVRGVETQYF | TGTGCCAGCAGCCAAGTACGAGGAGTGGAGACCCAGTACTTC | few | TRBV14 | NA | TRBJ2-5
CATSVGLAVSTDTQYF | TGTGCCACCAGCGTGGGACTAGCAGTTAGCACAGATACGCAGTATTTT | few | TRBV15 | TRBD2 | TRBJ2-3
CASLAWKREGGETQYF | TGTGCCAGTCTGGCTTGGAAGCGGGAGGGTGGTGAGACCCAGTACTTC | NA | TRBV19 | TRBD2 | TRBJ2-5
CASSQETGTGANVLTF | TGCGCCAGCAGCCAAGAAACAGGGACTGGGGCCAACGTCCTGACTTTC | NA | TRBV4-3 | NA | TRBJ2-6
CASSYGGVGYTF | TGTGCCAGCAGTTACGGCGGAGTCGGCTACACCTTC | few | TRBV6-2/TRBV6-3 | NA | TRBJ1-2
CASSQDQVIGEKLFF | TGTGCCAGCAGCCAAGACCAGGTTATCGGCGAAAAACTGTTTTTT | NA | TRBV14 | NA | TRBJ1-4